This record looks at one T cell receptor (beta chain) sequence and its context. These data come from a study of T cells in lung cancer brain metastases. The V gene's germline CDR1 is SGHRS and CDR2 YFSETQ. With 7 bases removed from V and 7 bases from J, the gap between germline ends came to 14 bases. This CDR3 is built from 12 residues. Genomic DNA input was roughly 2.24 to 4.92 ug, equal within pairs. Here immunoSEQ multiplex PCR was the method, and the copy in TCRdb shows in-frame clones only, minus some. This table holds over a thousand clones, about 82% found once. The chain uses TRBV5-1 and TRBJ2-5; D call uncertain. The clonotype comes from a woman in her forties or fifties with non-small cell lung cancer that had spread to the brain. The sample consisted of tumor tissue from a brain metastasis. As DNA, the CDR3 is TGCGCCAGCGGAATAGATTCCGGGACCCAGTACTTC. The encoded protein is CASGIDSGTQYF.